These T cell receptor beta chains were read from a single sample in a study of cytomegalovirus exposure and HLA in healthy donors. The table came from immunoSEQ multiplex PCR; TCRdb's copy has only in-frame clones and leaves some out. The sample lists 150,000 to 200,000 clones, less than 80% occurring once. Sequencing used PBMCs. All receptors derive from a man younger than 35 in good health and CMV-seronegative. CDR3s include the opening cysteine and the closing phenylalanine or tryptophan. D genes are given only for firm matches. Clone size is shown for a subset of rows, as once, few, many or a class of expanded clone.

TRBJ2-3 | TRBV6-1 | few | NA | CASSDPGVGDTQYF | TGTGCCAGCAGTGATCCGGGGGTTGGAGATACGCAGTATTTT
TRBJ2-3 | TRBV11-2 | NA | TRBD2 | CASSLRTSGASTDTQYF | TGTGCCAGCAGCCTTCGGACTAGCGGGGCTAGCACAGATACGCAGTATTTT
TRBJ1-6 | TRBV9 | NA | NA | CASSVAGGHSSYNSPLHF | TGTGCCAGCAGCGTAGCCGGGGGGCACAGCTCCTATAATTCACCCCTCCACTTT
TRBJ1-6 | TRBV9 | NA | TRBD1 | CASSVGGTGTSPLHF | TGTGCCAGCAGCGTAGGGGGGACAGGGACTTCACCCCTCCACTTT
TRBJ2-7 | TRBV5-6 | few | NA | CASSLEESEYF | TGTGCCAGCAGCTTGGAAGAAAGCGAGTACTTC
TRBJ2-1 | TRBV7-6 | NA | TRBD1 | CASSLEEQGPYNEQFF | TGTGCCAGCAGCTTAGAGGAACAGGGGCCGTACAATGAGCAGTTCTTC
TRBJ2-1 | TRBV4-2 | few | TRBD2 | CASTRGLAGGLLDEQFF | TGTGCCAGCACCCGGGGACTAGCGGGAGGCCTTCTGGATGAGCAGTTCTTC
TRBJ2-3 | TRBV28 | NA | TRBD1 | CASSQDRVGGTDTQYF | TGTGCCAGCAGCCAGGACAGGGTGGGGGGCACAGATACGCAGTATTTT
TRBJ1-3 | TRBV11-3 | NA | NA | CASSLASGSGNTIYF | TGTGCCAGCAGCTTAGCGTCAGGTTCTGGAAACACCATATATTTT
TRBJ2-2 | TRBV5-8 | NA | NA | CASSLSPTNTGEPFF | TGTGCCAGCAGCTTGAGTCCAACGAACACCGGGGAGCCGTTTTTT
TRBJ2-7 | TRBV28 | NA | NA | CASSPGYEQYF | TGTGCCAGCAGTCCGGGTTACGAGCAGTACTTC
TRBJ2-2 | TRBV18 | NA | TRBD1 | CASSDRGFNTGELFF | TGTGCCAGCTCAGACAGGGGATTTAACACCGGGGAGCTGTTTTTT
TRBJ2-2 | TRBV30 | NA | NA | CAWILNTGELFF | TGTGCCTGGATCCTGAACACCGGGGAGCTGTTTTTT
TRBJ1-5 | TRBV6-4 | NA | NA | CASSPRAQEGGVSNQPQHF | TGTGCCAGCAGCCCCCGAGCCCAGGAAGGGGGGGTGAGCAATCAGCCCCAGCATTTT
TRBJ2-3 | TRBV29-1 | NA | TRBD1 | CSVERTGERTDTQYF | TGCAGCGTGGAAAGGACAGGCGAACGCACAGATACGCAGTATTTT
TRBJ2-3 | TRBV6-5 | NA | NA | CASTRTSTDTQYF | TGTGCCAGCACAAGGACTAGCACAGATACGCAGTATTTT
TRBJ2-7 | TRBV15 | NA | NA | CATSRAIGGRYRCEQYF | TGTGCCACCAGCAGAGCAATCGGAGGGAGATATCGCTGCGAGCAGTACTTC
TRBJ2-1 | TRBV6-1 | once | NA | CASRNRAASYNEQFF | TGTGCCAGCAGGAACAGAGCAGCCTCCTACAATGAGCAGTTCTTC
TRBJ1-1 | TRBV28 | few | NA | CASSITGNPEAFF | TGTGCCAGCAGTATTACAGGGAACCCTGAAGCTTTCTTT
TRBJ1-1 | TRBV6-1 | NA | NA | CASSQGNTEAFF | TGTGCCAGCAGTCAGGGGAACACTGAAGCTTTCTTT
TRBJ1-3 | TRBV28 | NA | NA | CASSLPPGDTIYF | TGTGCCAGCAGTTTACCCCCCGGGGACACCATATATTTT
TRBJ2-3 | TRBV10-3 | few | NA | CAISRTGTWTNTPSTDTQYF | TGTGCCATCAGTCGAACAGGGACCTGGACCAATACGCCTAGCACAGATACGCAGTATTTT
TRBJ1-4 | TRBV5-1 | NA | TRBD1 | CASSLASTGSEKLFF | TGCGCCAGCAGCTTGGCCTCGACAGGGAGTGAAAAACTGTTTTTT
TRBJ2-3 | TRBV18 | NA | TRBD1 | CASSPIGGSVTDTQYF | TGTGCCAGCTCACCAATAGGGGGCAGTGTCACAGATACGCAGTATTTT
TRBJ1-2 | TRBV19 | NA | NA | CASRTDRNYGYTF | TGTGCCAGTAGGACAGACAGAAACTATGGCTACACCTTC
TRBJ2-7 | TRBV28 | NA | TRBD1 | CASSPMGQTYEQYF | TGTGCCAGCAGCCCTATGGGACAGACCTACGAGCAGTACTTC
TRBJ2-1 | TRBV7-8 | few | TRBD1 | CASSLDRGRNNEQFF | TGTGCCAGCAGCCTGGACAGGGGGCGCAACAATGAGCAGTTCTTC
TRBJ2-1 | TRBV7-8 | NA | TRBD2 | CASSADAWEGYNEQFF | TGTGCCAGCAGCGCGGATGCGTGGGAGGGTTACAATGAGCAGTTCTTC
TRBJ2-2 | TRBV28 | NA | TRBD2 | CASQRGGIYTGELFF | TGTGCCAGTCAGCGGGGGGGCATTTACACCGGGGAGCTGTTTTTT
TRBJ2-7 | TRBV27 | NA | TRBD1 | CASSPRPGQASYEQYF | TGTGCCAGCAGTCCCCGACCGGGACAGGCAAGCTACGAGCAGTACTTC
TRBJ2-5 | TRBV5-4 | NA | NA | CASSFGTSQETQYF | TGTGCCAGCAGCTTCGGGACTTCGCAAGAGACCCAGTACTTC
TRBJ2-3 | TRBV7-3 | NA | NA | CASSLRGGLDTQYF | TGTGCCAGCAGCTTAAGGGGGGGGCTAGATACGCAGTATTTT
TRBJ2-2 | TRBV10-2 | NA | TRBD2 | CASKIAGGPSAGELFF | TGCGCCAGCAAAATAGCGGGAGGGCCGTCGGCCGGGGAGCTGTTTTTT
TRBJ2-5 | TRBV20-1 | NA | NA | CRALGAQYF | TGCAGGGCCCTAGGGGCCCAGTACTTC
TRBJ2-2 | TRBV28 | NA | TRBD2 | CASSYGGAGTGELFF | TGTGCCAGCAGTTACGGGGGGGCAGGCACCGGGGAGCTGTTTTTT
TRBJ2-3 | TRBV2 | few | TRBD2 | CASSGLAGSSTDTQYF | TGTGCCAGCAGTGGGCTAGCGGGGAGTAGCACAGATACGCAGTATTTT
TRBJ2-7 | TRBV28 | NA | NA | CASSLSPGQNEQYF | TGTGCCAGCAGTTTATCTCCGGGTCAAAACGAGCAGTACTTC
TRBJ2-7 | TRBV7-2 | NA | NA | CASSLVASESYEQYF | TGTGCCAGCAGCTTAGTAGCTAGCGAATCCTACGAGCAGTACTTC
TRBJ2-2 | TRBV6-1 | NA | NA | CASSEVTANTGELFF | TGTGCCAGCAGTGAAGTTACAGCGAACACCGGGGAGCTGTTTTTT
TRBJ2-7 | TRBV15 | NA | NA | CATSRVLGSSYEQYF | TGTGCCACCAGCAGAGTTTTGGGGAGCTCCTACGAGCAGTACTTC
TRBJ1-6 | TRBV7-3 | once | TRBD1 | CASSRGNRGLNNSPLHF | TGTGCCAGCAGCCGGGGTAACAGGGGGCTAAATAATTCACCCCTCCACTTT
TRBJ2-7 | TRBV6-5 | NA | TRBD1 | CASSKDRGYEEQYF | TGTGCCAGCAGCAAGGACAGGGGATACGAAGAGCAGTACTTC
TRBJ2-7 | TRBV19 | NA | NA | CASSALFLSYEQYF | TGTGCCAGTAGCGCGTTATTCCTCTCCTACGAGCAGTACTTC
TRBJ2-7 | TRBV29-1 | NA | TRBD1 | CSGTGTGDSEQYF | TGCAGCGGTACCGGGACAGGGGATAGCGAGCAGTACTTC
TRBJ1-3 | TRBV5-4 | NA | NA | CASSLAGRERRTIYF | TGTGCCAGCAGCTTGGCTGGCAGGGAAAGGCGCACCATATATTTT
TRBJ2-6 | TRBV30 | NA | NA | CAWSSGSGANVLTF | TGTGCCTGGAGTTCGGGCTCTGGGGCCAACGTCCTGACTTTC
TRBJ2-4 | TRBV7-2 | NA | NA | CASSPMRGSLAKNIQYF | TGTGCCAGCAGCCCAATGAGGGGGAGCCTAGCCAAAAACATTCAGTACTTC
TRBJ2-5 | TRBV9 | NA | NA | CASSVGFSQETQYF | TGTGCCAGCAGCGTCGGGTTCTCACAAGAGACCCAGTACTTC